One sample yielded the 10 T cell receptor beta chains listed below, sequenced in a study of a mutant IDH1 vaccine in newly diagnosed glioma (dated by TCRdb to the early 2020s). The library was built by means of the immunoSEQ multiplex PCR assay. The table was pulled from immuneACCESS by TCRdb, which kept in-frame rearrangements only. Such tables lose some clones; where checked, under half of the loss comes from unresolved V genes, and the rest has no known cause. The sample includes approximately 26,000 clones, with roughly 90% observed a single time. Together, the top ten hold roughly a fifth of the sample. What this sample's time point label stands for: week 5, during vaccination. Each vaccine dose was 300 ug of a 20-mer mutant IDH1 peptide in Montanide, given subcutaneously with topical imiquimod. Their antigen targets remain unknown. The specimen comprised PBMCs, sampled from a glioma patient whose treatment included an IDH1 peptide vaccine. All receptors come from a man aged 18 to 29 with glioma.

The CDR3: CSVEDFGGGYNNEQFF. CDR3 bases: TGCAGCGTTGAAGATTTTGGAGGCGGCTACAACAATGAGCAGTTCTTC. V usage is TRBV29-1 and J usage is TRBJ2-1; D may be TRBD2 (5 bases). V lost 0 bases and J lost 5, with 17 bases in between. The CDR3 length is 16 residues. CDR1 is SQVTM, CDR2 ANQGSEA, per germline.

A single count supports this clone. The genes are TRBV4-1 and TRBJ2-7, with a possible D match to TRBD1 (6 bases). CDR1 is MGHRA and CDR2 is YSYEKL in the germline V gene. Deletions cut 3 bases from V and 0 bases from J, with 12 bases between. This CDR3 has 15 residues. The CDR3 region is CASSHFTGYSYEQYF. CDR3 nucleotide sequence: TGCGCCAGCAGCCATTTTACAGGGTACTCCTACGAGCAGTACTTC.

V gene TRBV6-5 combines with J gene TRBJ2-7; D gene unclear. From germline, CDR1 is MNHEY and CDR2 SVGAGI. This CDR3 spans 11 amino acids. Trimming removed 4 bases from V and 7 bases from J, with 8 bases in between. CDR3 DNA sequence: TGTGCCAGCAGTTCCGGTGGAGAGCAGTACTTC. It yields the protein CASSSGGEQYF.

V is TRBV30 and J is TRBJ1-5, with 10 bases matching TRBD1. The CDR3 runs 13 residues. V gave up 5 bases and J gave up 7 bases; unmatched junction bases: 5. Germline V gene lookup returns CDR1 GTSNPN and CDR2 SVGIG (reference sequence). The DNA for the CDR3 is TGTGCCTGGGACAGGGGGCGAGGACAGCCCCAGCATTTT. Protein: CAWDRGRGQPQHF. The variable domain in full, completed from reference TRBV30 and TRBJ1-5, reads SQTIHQWPATLVQPVGSPLSLECTVEGTSNPNLYWYRQAAGRGLQLLFYSVGIGQISSEVPQNLSASRPQDRQFILSSKKLLLSDSGFYLCAWDRGRGQPQHFGDGTRLSIL.

The chain uses TRBV28 and TRBJ1-2; D not certain. This CDR3 is built from 13 residues. Trimming removed 4 bases at V and 4 bases at J, with 10 bases between. The germline V gene encodes CDR1 MDHEN and CDR2 SYDVKM. CDR3 amino acids: CASSSVGAYGYTF. The CDR3 nucleotides read TGTGCCAGCAGTTCCGTAGGTGCCTATGGCTACACCTTC.

The chain recombines TRBV28 with TRBJ1-1; the D gene is possibly TRBD1 (5 bases). V was cut by 7 bases and J by 2 bases, with 11 bases left in between. Germline CDR1 is MDHEN and CDR2 is SYDVKM. This CDR3 is built from 13 residues. In DNA, the CDR3 is TGTGCCAGCAACCCGGGGGTTAACACTGAAGCTTTCTTT. Its protein is CASNPGVNTEAFF.

This clone has just one count. This sequence joins TRBV7-2 and TRBJ1-4, with D tentatively TRBD1 (5 bases). The V and J ends lost 5 bases and 0 bases respectively, with 10 bases between them. Germline CDR1 reads SGHTA; CDR2 reads FQGNSA. This CDR3 is built from 15 residues. DNA of the CDR3: TGTGCCAGCAGCCGGGGGTCGACAACTAATGAAAAACTGTTTTTT. Protein product: CASSRGSTTNEKLFF.

V gene TRBV2 combines with J gene TRBJ1-2; 9 bases fit TRBD1. V lost 6 bases and J lost 8; bases outside the gene matches: 10. CDR3 size: 14 residues. Germline V gene sequence: CDR1 SNHLY, CDR2 FYNNEI. CDR3 coding DNA: TGTGCCAGCAGGCCGAACAGGGGGCGCAGCGGCTACACCTTC. The encoded protein is CASRPNRGRSGYTF. The variable domain in full, with the rest retrieved from reference TRBV2 and TRBJ1-2, is EPEVTQTPSHQVTQMGQEVILRCVPISNHLYFYWYRQILGQKVEFLVSFYNNEISEKSEIFDDQFSVERPDGSNFTLKIRSTKLEDSAMYFCASRPNRGRSGYTFGSGTRLTVV.

The chain links TRBV5-6 to TRBJ1-2; 10 bases are shared with TRBD1. The CDR3 covers 15 residues. Germline V gene sequence: CDR1 SGHDT, CDR2 YYEEEE. Trimming at V came to 4 bases and at J to 4 bases, leaving 7 bases not matched to a gene. The CDR3 protein is CASSADRGLSYGYTF. CDR3 nucleotide sequence: TGTGCCAGCAGCGCCGACAGGGGGCTCTCCTATGGCTACACCTTC.

CDR3 nucleotide sequence: TGCGCCAGCAGCCAAGATTTACTGGGACAGGGGTACGAGCAGTACTTC. It is translated as CASSQDLLGQGYEQYF. The V and J genes are TRBV4-3 and TRBJ2-7; 10 bases line up with TRBD1. Looked up from germline, CDR1 is LGHNA and CDR2 is YSLEER. Trimming cost V 0 bases and J 4 bases; bases outside gene matches: 6. CDR3 size: 16 residues.